The 8 T cell receptor beta chains reported below all come from one sample, sequenced in a study of cytomegalovirus exposure and HLA in healthy donors. 13 Jbeta primers and 60 Vbeta primers were used for the PCR. Assay: immunoSEQ multiplex PCR; the TCRdb copy retains only in-frame clones and omits some. This table has roughly 120,000 clones, under 85% appearing once. The sequenced sample was PBMCs. The receptors were sampled from a human donor in good health.

The rearrangement joins TRBV5-6 to TRBJ2-7; 7 nucleotides agree with TRBD2. The CDR3 extends over 15 amino acids. The germline V gene encodes CDR1 SGHDT and CDR2 YYEEEE. Trimming cost V 0 bases and J 1 base; bases outside gene matches: 4. The CDR3 DNA reads as TGTGCCAGCAGCTTGGCGGGAGGTTGGTCCTACGAGCAGTACTTC. This gives the protein CASSLAGGWSYEQYF. The complete variable domain, with remaining parts taken from reference TRBV5-6 and TRBJ2-7, reads DAGVTQSPTHLIKTRGQQVTLRCSPKSGHDTVSWYQQALGQGPQFIFQYYEEEERQRGNFPDRFSGHQFPNYSSELNVNALLLGDSALYLCASSLAGGWSYEQYFGPGTRLTVT.

The chain has TRBV11-3 and TRBJ1-2, with 8 bases that match TRBD1. Germline-derived CDR1 and CDR2 are SGHNT and YENEEA. V trimming: 5 bases; J trimming: 6 bases; junction bases outside the gene matches: 8. The CDR3 has 14 amino acids. CDR3 coding DNA: TGTGCCAGCAGCCCCGGACAGGGAAGTAATGGCTACACCTTC. This sequence encodes CASSPGQGSNGYTF.

The rearrangement uses TRBV19 and TRBJ1-5, with D perhaps matching TRBD1 (5 bases). The V and J ends lost 8 bases and 0 bases respectively, with 17 bases between them. Per the germline V gene, CDR1 is LNHDA and CDR2 is SQIVND (reference sequence). The CDR3 has 16 amino acids. The CDR3 DNA reads TGTGCCAGTTCGTTTGCAGCAGGGTATAGCAATCAGCCCCAGCATTTT. Its protein is CASSFAAGYSNQPQHF.

This rearrangement joins TRBV21-1 to TRBJ2-1; TRBD2, the D gene given by the table, was not confirmed from the DNA. TRBV21-1 is a listed pseudogene. The CDR3 is made up of 21 amino acids. CDR3 amino acids: CASSNKSGGSGSRNTYNEQFF. In nucleotides, the CDR3 is TGTGCCAGCAGCAATAAAAGTGGTGGTAGCGGGAGTCGAAACACCTACAATGAGCAGTTCTTC.

This chain connects TRBV27 to TRBJ1-2; TRBD1 aligns across 9 bases. Germline CDR1 and CDR2: MNHEY and SMNVEV (reference sequence). V shed 6 bases and J 2 bases; nucleotides not matched to a gene: 4. The CDR3 is made up of 14 amino acids. The CDR3 sequence is CASRLQGANYGYTF. The CDR3 coding sequence is TGTGCCAGCAGACTACAGGGGGCCAACTATGGCTACACCTTC.

This clone was counted once. The genes are TRBV10-2 and TRBJ1-2, with D possibly TRBD1 on 6 matching bases. V lost 0 bases and J lost 0, with 26 bases in between. Germline loops: CDR1 WSHSY, CDR2 SAAADI. The CDR3 sequence is 21 residues long. The CDR3 sequence is CASSESFGRGPNWVSNYGYTF. Written as DNA, the CDR3 is TGCGCCAGCAGTGAGTCTTTCGGCAGGGGCCCCAATTGGGTGTCTAACTATGGCTACACCTTC.

This sequence joins TRBV5-1 and TRBJ2-3; 11 nucleotides align to TRBD2. Per the germline V gene, CDR1 is SGHRS and CDR2 is YFSETQ. V shed 3 bases, J shed 1 base, and the junction held 19 bases outside the gene matches. The CDR3 is 21 amino acids. The DNA for the CDR3 is TGCGCCAGCAGCTCCGTTCGGGGACTAGCGGACCCCCTGGGAGGCACAGATACGCAGTATTTT. Amino acid sequence: CASSSVRGLADPLGGTDTQYF.

The V gene is TRBV15, the J gene TRBJ1-2, with TRBD1 matching 11 bases. This CDR3 contains 15 residues. After removal of 5 bases from V and 7 bases from J, the junction contained 9 bases not matched to a gene. The germline V gene encodes CDR1 LNHNV and CDR2 YYDKDF (reference sequence). CDR3 DNA: TGTGCCACCAGCGCCCGGACAGGGGGCCGTCTTGGCTACACCTTC. As protein: CATSARTGGRLGYTF.